The next 4 T cell receptor beta chains were all read from a single sample in a study of T cells after yellow fever vaccination. One entry per CDR3 protein, called by TCRdb with MiXCR from the 5' RACE reads. The sample shows hundreds of thousands of distinct CDR3 sequences, about a sixth of them seen only once. Material: PBMCs, obtained 5 to 6 days after the first yellow fever vaccination. Receptor source: a man younger than 35 who received the YFV17D yellow fever vaccine.

The table lists this clonotype with a few counts. V usage is TRBV4-3 and J usage is TRBJ1-2; D gene unclear. Germline-derived CDR1 and CDR2 are LGHNA and YSLEER. The CDR3 is made up of 15 amino acids. Trimming left V 4 bases short and J 8 bases short, with 20 bases between. CDR3 bases: TGCGCCAGCAGCCTCACGCTCGTAGGGAGGGAAGGCTACACCTTC. Protein product: CASSLTLVGREGYTF.

Only a few counts were recorded for this clonotype. The chain joins TRBV5-1 to TRBJ2-5; TRBD1 is a possible D gene (7 bases). Trimming removed 3 bases at V and 1 base at J, with 10 bases between. The CDR3 is 14 residues long. Per germline, CDR1 SGHRS and CDR2 YFSETQ. The CDR3 DNA follows: TGCGCCAGCAGCTCGCGGGACAGCCAAGAGACCCAGTACTTC. Translated: CASSSRDSQETQYF.

The V and J genes are TRBV27 and TRBJ2-2, with TRBD2 matching 14 bases. This CDR3 contains 18 residues. CDR1 and CDR2 from the germline V gene are MNHEY and SMNVEV (reference sequence). J was trimmed by 6 bases and V by 4 bases; bases with no gene match: 10. This chain's CDR3 is CASSYPKTTSGGAGELFF. As DNA, the CDR3 is TGTGCCAGCAGTTACCCCAAAACGACTAGCGGGGGGGCCGGGGAGCTGTTTTTT.

J is TRBJ1-6 and V is TRBV3-1; D perhaps matches TRBD1 (5 bases). The CDR3 extends over 13 amino acids. The ends were cut back, 3 bases at V and 7 bases at J, with 7 bases in the middle. CDR1 is LGHDT and CDR2 is YNNKEL in the germline V gene (reference sequence). In nucleotides, the CDR3 is TGTGCCAGCAGCCAGGGACGGAATTCACCCCTCCACTTT. Translated: CASSQGRNSPLHF.